The TCR beta chain described here comes from a study of T-cell reconstitution after alpha-beta-depleted transplantation in children. Study-level findings and limits: Once a year had passed after transplant, T-cell counts and diversity came mostly from newly produced T cells. Recipient T cells and thymic progenitors that survived gave rise to the high TCRbeta diversity observed at day 60 in some patients. After transplant, at about two months, alpha-beta T cells were reportedly derived from several hundred expanded graft clones.

Unique molecular identifiers were built into the TCRbeta library. A single record per CDR3 protein comes from TCRdb applying MiXCR to the PCR reads. The table shows some 350,000 distinct CDR3 sequences, with under 20% occurring only once. A note on this clonotype: Its antigen is still unknown.

This clonotype was sampled from a male patient between 2 and 10 years old who had a stem cell transplant for acute lymphoblastic leukemia, so the T cells may come from the graft donor. This sample comprised PBMCs, mostly from graft donor cells, obtained 360 days after TCRalphabeta/CD19-depleted stem cell transplant.

The DNA of the CDR3 is TGTGCCAGCAGGGGTTGGCTAGCGAAGCGGAATGAGCAGTTCTTC. Its protein is CASRGWLAKRNEQFF. The chain uses TRBV6-1 and TRBJ2-1, with TRBD2 as a possible D gene (6 bases). V lost 6 bases and J lost 7, with 19 bases in between. In germline, CDR1 is MNHNS, CDR2 SASEGT. The CDR3 has 15 amino acids.